This entry concerns a single T cell receptor beta chain. Its target is not known. This sample was included in a study of cytomegalovirus exposure and HLA in healthy donors. Points from the study as a whole: Three of the chains that were CMV-associated were confirmed in vitro to be specific for CMV antigens. In the roughly 120 validation repertoires, a later analysis found that first-cohort TCR clusters tended to co-occur. TCR sequences were mostly rare, though some public TCRs occurred in many donors. TCR beta chains numbering some 160 were designated cytomegalovirus-associated.

The data were produced by immunoSEQ multiplex PCR, yet TCRdb's version contains in-frame clones alone and is incomplete. This table has about 130,000 clones, around 94% appearing once. V was cut by 7 bases and J by 9 bases, with 13 bases left in between. CDR1 and CDR2 (germline): MNHNS, SASEGT. CDR3 length equals 12 residues. This sequence was found in a woman between 18 and 29 years old in good health and CMV-seronegative. This sequence joins TRBV6-1 and TRBJ1-5; the D is unclear. The sample comprised PBMCs. CDR3 nucleotide sequence: TGTGCCAGCAAGTTGACGGAGGGGCCCCAGCATTTT. It encodes CASKLTEGPQHF.